One sample yielded the 10 T cell receptor beta chains listed below, sequenced in a study of CD8 T cells in ankylosing spondylitis. TCRdb independently ran MiXCR on the 5' RACE reads; one entry per CDR3 protein. The table includes around 180,000 distinct CDR3 sequences, 13% detected once. Sequencing used blood, either unsorted or a sorted T cell fraction (not recorded which). The receptors stem from a female donor with ankylosing spondylitis or in good health (not recorded which).

This clonotype appeared many times. The chain has TRBV7-9 and TRBJ2-7, with a tentative D call TRBD2 (6 bases). CDR1 and CDR2 from the germline V gene are SEHNR and FQNEAQ (reference sequence). The CDR3 runs to 14 residues. Trimming took off 7 bases at V and 6 bases at J, with 19 bases between the two ends. As DNA, the CDR3 is TGTGCCAGCATCGGGGGTAGCGTACTGGCCGAGCAGTACTTC. Translation gives CASIGGSVLAEQYF.

This clonotype was observed at least ten times. This sequence joins TRBV10-3 and TRBJ1-4; a weak D match, TRBD1 (6 bases). There are 16 residues in the CDR3. The germline gives CDR1 ENHRY, CDR2 SYGVKD. Deletions cut 3 bases from V and 8 bases from J, with 19 bases between. The CDR3 is CAISERRGDGGEKLFF. The DNA of the CDR3 is TGTGCCATCAGTGAAAGGCGGGGCGACGGGGGCGAAAAACTGTTTTTT.

This clonotype was seen many times. The chain has TRBV3-1 and TRBJ1-2, with unresolved D. Deletions cut 4 bases from V and 5 bases from J, with 8 bases between. This CDR3 spans 12 amino acids. Germline V lookup: CDR1 LGHDT, CDR2 YNNKEL (reference sequence). Written as DNA, the CDR3 is TGTGCCAGCAGCCCCGCGGATTATGGCTACACCTTC. Translating gives CASSPADYGYTF.

This clonotype was recorded at least ten times. The chain employs TRBV5-1 and TRBJ2-5, with TRBD2 matching 7 bases. The CDR3 runs 15 residues. CDR1 and CDR2 from the germline V gene are SGHRS and YFSETQ. After removal of 2 bases from V and 3 bases from J, the junction contained 7 bases not matched to a gene. The CDR3 loop reads CASSLPLAEEETQYF. CDR3 bases: TGCGCCAGCAGCTTACCGCTAGCGGAAGAAGAGACCCAGTACTTC.

This clonotype was counted many times. This sequence joins TRBV28 and TRBJ2-4; 7 nucleotides agree with TRBD1. Germline CDR1 and CDR2: MDHEN and SYDVKM. J lost 3 bases, V lost 2 bases, and 4 bases had no gene match. This CDR3 has 15 residues. CDR3: CASSLQGVDKNIQYF. The CDR3 coding sequence is TGTGCCAGCAGTTTACAGGGGGTCGACAAAAACATTCAGTACTTC.

This clonotype appeared many times. The chain combines TRBV7-8 with TRBJ2-2; D may be TRBD2 (6 bases). Per the germline V gene, CDR1 is SGHVS and CDR2 is FQNEAQ. V dropped 5 bases and J dropped 3 bases, with 13 bases sitting between them. The CDR3 extends over 15 amino acids. The CDR3 DNA is TGTGCCAGCAGCACGGGACTCAAAGACACCGGGGAGCTGTTTTTT. Translation gives CASSTGLKDTGELFF.

As for this clonotype: Just one base apart from a much larger clone, this may be a read error. This chain joins TRBV12-3 or TRBV12-4 and TRBJ2-7; D is unresolved. This CDR3 is 15 amino acids long. V was clipped by 7 bases and J by 1 base, with 17 bases between them. The CDR3 region is CASNWHTRLSYEQYF. CDR3 in DNA: TGTGCCAGCAATTGGCATACTCGCTTGTCCTACGAGCAGTACTTC.

This clonotype showed up many times. DNA of the CDR3: TGTGCCAGCAGCCGAGGAGGGGGGAACAGTGAAAAACTGTTTTTT. Its translation: CASSRGGGNSEKLFF. The V gene is TRBV12-3 or TRBV12-4, the J gene TRBJ1-4; D may be TRBD1 (6 bases). The V end lost 6 bases, the J end lost 7 bases, and 18 bases lay between the germline ends. The CDR3 sequence is 15 residues long.

This clonotype has a count of ten or more. The genes are TRBV15 and TRBJ2-3, with 12 bases fitting TRBD2. Trimming at V came to 5 bases and at J to 0 bases, leaving 3 bases not matched to a gene. CDR1 is LNHNV and CDR2 is YYDKDF in the germline V gene (reference sequence). CDR3 length equals 16 residues. The CDR3 nucleotides read TGTGCCACCAGCGGGGGGACTAGCGGGAGCACAGATACGCAGTATTTT. It is translated as CATSGGTSGSTDTQYF.

At least ten counts were recorded for this clonotype. The rearrangement links TRBV28 to TRBJ2-3, with D perhaps TRBD2 (5 bases). V was pared by 5 bases and J by 0 bases, with 15 bases between. The CDR3 sequence is 16 residues long. Germline V CDR1 and CDR2: MDHEN, SYDVKM. CDR3 sequence: CASSAGRTGSTDTQYF. Here the CDR3 DNA reads TGTGCCAGCAGTGCCGGACGGACGGGGAGCACAGATACGCAGTATTTT.